The 28 T cell receptor beta chains below all came from one sample that was sequenced in a study of CD8 T cells in Susac syndrome. Random hexamers primed reverse transcription of about 0.45 to 1 ug RNA. TCRdb recomputed calls from the immunoSEQ multiplex PCR reads with MiXCR, one row per CDR3 protein. The table shows roughly 110,000 distinct CDR3 sequences, with 85% to 95% occurring only once. Sequencing was performed on CD8+ T cells from PBMCs. These receptors were collected from a human donor in good health.

The V gene is TRBV19, the J gene TRBJ2-5, with 7 positions matching TRBD2. In germline, CDR1 is LNHDA, CDR2 SQIVND (reference sequence). V trimming: 1 base; J trimming: 1 base; junction bases outside the gene matches: 3. The CDR3 spans 15 residues. The CDR3 region has the DNA TGTGCCAGTAGTATAGGCGGGGGATCCCAAGAGACCCAGTACTTC. Translated, it gives CASSIGGGSQETQYF.

This chain uses TRBV7-9 with TRBJ1-6; D not resolved. Germline V gene data show CDR1 as SEHNR and CDR2 as FQNEAQ (reference sequence). The V gene lost 5 bases and the J gene lost 10 bases, with 9 bases spanning the gap. The CDR3 is 12 amino acids. CDR3 in DNA: TGTGCCAGCAGCCAGCCGCCCTCACCCCTCCACTTT. As protein: CASSQPPSPLHF.

A single count supports this clonotype. This rearrangement joins TRBV7-2 to TRBJ2-5; D remains ambiguous. Germline V gene sequence: CDR1 SGHTA, CDR2 FQGNSA. The CDR3 is 17 amino acids. V gave up 5 bases and J gave up 5 bases, with 24 bases separating them. CDR3 amino acids: CASSATAPWGPFETQYF. The CDR3 DNA reads TGTGCCAGCAGCGCAACCGCCCCCTGGGGTCCTTTCGAGACCCAGTACTTC.

V usage is TRBV28 and J usage is TRBJ2-6; D is ambiguous. The CDR3 consists of 15 residues. Per the germline V gene, CDR1 is MDHEN and CDR2 is SYDVKM. Between the trimmed V and J ends, which lost 3 bases and 1 base, there was a span of 7 bases. The CDR3 spells CASSFEASGANVLTF. The CDR3 DNA is TGTGCCAGCAGTTTCGAAGCGTCTGGGGCCAACGTCCTGACTTTC.

The chain combines TRBV6-5 with TRBJ2-3; 10 bases match TRBD2. The CDR3 totals 15 residues. CDR1 is MNHEY, CDR2 SVGAGI, per germline. V was pared by 2 bases and J by 3 bases, with 2 bases of the junction left unmatched. CDR3 DNA sequence: TGTGCCAGCAGTTACGTTAGCGGGAGGACAGATACGCAGTATTTT. Translation: CASSYVSGRTDTQYF.

The chain joins TRBV11-2 to TRBJ2-3; D remains unclear. V gave up 3 bases and J gave up 6 bases, with 13 bases separating them. The CDR3 spans 14 residues. The germline V gene has CDR1 SGHAT and CDR2 FQNNGV. CDR3: CASSFSPLPDTQYF. The DNA for the CDR3 is TGTGCCAGCAGCTTCTCTCCTCTGCCCGATACGCAGTATTTT.

This rearrangement joins TRBV30 to TRBJ1-2; perhaps TRBD1 as D (6 bases). The germline gives CDR1 GTSNPN, CDR2 SVGIG (reference sequence). CDR3 length: 13 amino acids. The ends were cut back, 3 bases at V and 4 bases at J, with 12 bases in the middle. Written as DNA, the CDR3 is TGTGCCTGGAGCGAACAGGGCGCCTATGGCTACACCTTC. This encodes CAWSEQGAYGYTF.

This sequence joins TRBV7-3 and TRBJ2-2; a weak D match, TRBD1 (5 bases). Germline V lookup: CDR1 SGHTA, CDR2 FQGTGA. This CDR3 has 13 residues. The V and J ends lost 5 bases and 7 bases respectively, with 11 bases between them. The CDR3 nucleotides read TGTGCCAGCAGCCTATCAGGGCTCGGGGAGCTGTTTTTT. As protein: CASSLSGLGELFF.

CDR3 coding DNA: TGTGCCAGCAGACCTCCCAGTCAAGAGACCCAGTACTTC. Translation gives CASRPPSQETQYF. This chain joins TRBV12-3 or TRBV12-4 and TRBJ2-5; unclear D gene. The ends were cut back, 6 bases at V and 2 bases at J, with 10 bases in the middle. This CDR3 is built from 13 residues.

This rearrangement joins TRBV5-1 to TRBJ1-1; D is unresolved. Germline CDR1 is SGHRS and CDR2 is YFSETQ. This CDR3 is 14 amino acids long. V lost 4 bases and J 5 bases, leaving 15 bases between the germline ends. Here the CDR3 DNA reads TGCGCCAGCAGCCGTACCGTGGAGGGAACTGAAGCTTTCTTT. Translating it yields CASSRTVEGTEAFF.

The sample holds a few counts of this clonotype. The junction does not match germline at one end; this may be a read error. The genes are TRBV18 and TRBJ1-4, with D hard to call. The CDR3 has 16 amino acids. Per germline, CDR1 KGHSH and CDR2 LQKENI. The CDR3 DNA follows: TGTGCCAGCTCACCCGGCCGGTCCTCAACTAATGAAAAACTTTTTTTT. It specifies CASSPGRSSTNEKLFF.

The rearrangement links TRBV12-3 or TRBV12-4 to TRBJ2-3; possibly TRBD2 for D (5 bases). This CDR3 comprises 15 residues. V shed 6 bases and J shed 2 bases, with 15 bases lying between them. The chain's CDR3 is CASRDFPFNTDTQYF. CDR3 nucleotide sequence: TGTGCCAGCAGGGACTTCCCGTTCAACACAGATACGCAGTATTTT.

This clonotype was counted a single time. The J gene is TRBJ1-1, the V gene TRBV29-1; no firm D call. The germline V and J ends were trimmed by 6 bases and 4 bases, with 18 bases remaining between them. The germline V gene encodes CDR1 SQVTM and CDR2 ANQGSEA. The CDR3 contains 14 residues. The CDR3 sequence is CSVQSGVGSTEAFF. The CDR3 DNA reads TGCAGCGTCCAAAGCGGGGTGGGGAGCACTGAAGCTTTCTTT.

This rearrangement joins TRBV7-9 to TRBJ1-2, with unresolved D. This CDR3 contains 13 residues. V dropped 0 bases and J dropped 6 bases, with 8 bases sitting between them. Looked up from germline, CDR1 is SEHNR and CDR2 is FQNEAQ (reference sequence). CDR3 nucleotides: TGTGCCAGCAGCTTAGCACAGATGGATGGCTACACCTTC. Encoded protein: CASSLAQMDGYTF.

J is TRBJ1-1 and V is TRBV6-4; no clear D. With 4 bases removed from V and 5 bases from J, the gap between germline ends came to 11 bases. Germline V gives CDR1 MRHNA, CDR2 SNTAGT. The CDR3 has 13 amino acids. The CDR3 spells CASSVFIGTEAFF. The CDR3 nucleotides read TGTGCCAGCAGTGTGTTTATCGGGACTGAAGCTTTCTTT.

The chain joins TRBV27 to TRBJ1-1; D is ambiguous. V lost 3 bases to trimming and J lost 1 base, with 6 bases between them. CDR3 size: 13 residues. Germline lookup yields CDR1 MNHEY and CDR2 SMNVEV (reference sequence). CDR3: CASSLGPNTEAFF. The CDR3 nucleotides read TGTGCCAGCAGTTTGGGTCCGAACACTGAAGCTTTCTTT.

There are a few counts of this clonotype. CDR3 residues: CASSESGPRREKLFF. The CDR3 coding sequence is TGTGCCAGCAGTGAATCTGGTCCCCGCCGGGAAAAACTGTTTTTT. The rearrangement uses TRBV25-1 and TRBJ1-4; D remains ambiguous. Germline V gene sequence: CDR1 MGHDK, CDR2 SYGVNS. The CDR3 runs to 15 residues. V dropped 1 base and J dropped 8 bases, with 14 bases sitting between them.

The V call is TRBV7-9, the J call TRBJ1-5; D is ambiguous. CDR1 SEHNR and CDR2 FQNEAQ come from the germline V gene (reference sequence). The CDR3 extends over 14 amino acids. Trimming took off 3 bases at V and 7 bases at J, with 13 bases between the two ends. The CDR3: CASSLDGFGQPQHF. The CDR3 coding sequence is TGTGCCAGCAGCTTGGACGGTTTCGGGCAGCCCCAGCATTTT.

This clonotype was detected only once. The genes are TRBV6-1 and TRBJ2-5; 13 bases agree with TRBD2. V lost 5 bases, J lost 2 bases, and 8 bases stayed unmatched. Looked up from germline, CDR1 is MNHNS and CDR2 is SASEGT. CDR3 length equals 17 residues. In nucleotides, the CDR3 is TGTGCCAGCAGTCCTGAACTAGCGGGAGGGCGTCAAGAGACCCAGTACTTC. Translated, it gives CASSPELAGGRQETQYF.

V is TRBV20-1 and J is TRBJ2-7; 7 bases are a match to TRBD1. Germline V gene sequence: CDR1 DFQATT, CDR2 SNEGSKA (reference sequence). This CDR3 region has 14 residues. With 1 base clipped from V and 2 bases from J, the junction kept 5 bases outside the gene matches. The DNA of the CDR3 is TGCAGTGCTAGAGTTGGAACAGGGGCCTACGAGCAGTACTTC. This encodes CSARVGTGAYEQYF.

The chain carries TRBV7-2 and TRBJ1-2; 8 bases fit TRBD1. V trimming: 2 bases; J trimming: 7 bases; junction bases outside the gene matches: 9. The CDR3 totals 15 residues. Germline CDR1 and CDR2: SGHTA and FQGNSA. CDR3 loop: CASSLSQGALTGYTF. CDR3 DNA sequence: TGTGCCAGCAGCTTATCTCAGGGGGCATTGACTGGCTACACCTTC. The entire variable domain, with the rest obtained from reference TRBV7-2 and TRBJ1-2, is as follows: GAGVSQSPSNKVTEKGKDVELRCDPISGHTALYWYRQSLGQGLEFLIYFQGNSAPDKSGLPSDRFSAERTGGSVSTLTIQRTQQEDSAVYLCASSLSQGALTGYTFGSGTRLTVV.

The chain uses TRBV7-3 and TRBJ1-1, with no clear D. This CDR3 comprises 12 residues. The V end was cut by 4 bases, the J end by 3 bases, with 6 bases between. The V gene's germline CDR1 is SGHTA and CDR2 FQGTGA. CDR3 sequence reads: CASSSTDTEAFF. The DNA for the CDR3 is TGTGCCAGCAGCTCCACCGACACTGAAGCTTTCTTT.

The chain recombines TRBV20-1 with TRBJ2-3; possible D gene TRBD1, 6 bases. V was clipped by 6 bases and J by 3 bases, with 16 bases between them. Germline V CDR1 and CDR2: DFQATT, SNEGSKA (reference sequence). The CDR3 extends over 14 amino acids. CDR3 DNA: TGCAGTGCAAACCCAGGGGATCGAACAGATACGCAGTATTTT. Protein: CSANPGDRTDTQYF.

V usage is TRBV19 and J usage is TRBJ1-1, with D hard to call. The ends were cut back, 6 bases at V and 2 bases at J, with 1 base in the middle. The germline V gene encodes CDR1 LNHDA and CDR2 SQIVND (reference sequence). This CDR3 spans 10 amino acids. CDR3 in amino acids: CASRNTEAFF. The DNA for the CDR3 is TGTGCCAGTAGAAACACTGAAGCTTTCTTT. The whole variable domain, filled in from reference TRBV19 and TRBJ1-1, reads DGGITQSPKYLFRKEGQNVTLSCEQNLNHDAMYWYRQDPGQGLRLIYYSQIVNDFQKGDIAEGYSVSREKKESFPLTVTSAQKNPTAFYLCASRNTEAFFGQGTRLTVV.

The rearrangement joins TRBV7-2 to TRBJ1-2; 7 bases agree with TRBD1. V was clipped by 10 bases and J by 2 bases; unmatched bases: 10. Germline V gene lookup returns CDR1 SGHTA and CDR2 FQGNSA. The CDR3 loop spans 14 amino acids. CDR3 sequence: CATNLEGANYGYTF. DNA for the CDR3: TGTGCCACCAACTTAGAGGGGGCAAACTATGGCTACACCTTC.

The rearrangement links TRBV7-2 to TRBJ2-3; D gene ambiguous. Germline CDR1 and CDR2: SGHTA and FQGNSA. V was pared by 2 bases and J by 0 bases, with 12 bases between. The CDR3 runs 16 residues. This chain's CDR3 is CASSLTPGASTDTQYF. The CDR3 DNA reads TGTGCCAGCAGCTTAACTCCCGGAGCTAGCACAGATACGCAGTATTTT.

The CDR3 protein is CASSLTSGISGTGELFF. CDR3 DNA: TGTGCCAGCAGTTTAACTAGCGGGATTTCTGGCACCGGGGAGCTGTTTTTT. This chain joins TRBV12-3 or TRBV12-4 and TRBJ2-2, with 10 bases that match TRBD2. The V gene end was trimmed by 2 bases and the J gene end by 4 bases; junction bases not matched to a gene: 7. This CDR3 is 17 amino acids long.

This clonotype was picked up one time. The chain uses TRBV2 and TRBJ2-3; maybe TRBD2 (6 bases). From germline, CDR1 is SNHLY and CDR2 FYNNEI. The length of the CDR3 is 14 residues. The V and J ends lost 7 bases and 1 base respectively, with 12 bases between them. DNA of the CDR3: TGTGCCAGCACCCTAGCGTTCGGCACAGATACGCAGTATTTT. It encodes CASTLAFGTDTQYF.